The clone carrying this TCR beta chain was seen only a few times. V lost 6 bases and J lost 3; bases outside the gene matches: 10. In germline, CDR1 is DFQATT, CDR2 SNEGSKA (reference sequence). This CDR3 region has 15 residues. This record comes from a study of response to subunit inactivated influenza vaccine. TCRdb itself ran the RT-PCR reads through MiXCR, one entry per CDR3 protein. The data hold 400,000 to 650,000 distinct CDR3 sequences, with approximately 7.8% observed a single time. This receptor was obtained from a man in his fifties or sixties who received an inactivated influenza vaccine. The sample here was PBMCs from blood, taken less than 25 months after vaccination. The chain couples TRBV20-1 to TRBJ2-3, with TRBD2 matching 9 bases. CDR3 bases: TGCAGTGCCCTCAACCTAGCGGGGATTACAGATACGCAGTATTTT. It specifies CSALNLAGITDTQYF.